The rows below give T cell receptor beta chains drawn from one sample of a study of T cells in Graves' hyperthyroidism and ophthalmopathy. TCRdb re-derived calls from the multiplex PCR reads in MiXCR, one entry per CDR3 protein. Counted here are around 490,000 distinct CDR3 sequences, 15% to 20% occurring once; the ten biggest clones make up around 50%. What was sequenced was blood. These receptors all stem from a man between 35 and 55 years old with Graves' ophthalmopathy. Each CDR3 is given with its conserved first and last residue. D genes are given only for firm matches. Size values are once, few and many counts, or a class for expanded clones, and some rows have none.

J gene	clone size	D gene	V gene	CDR3 DNA	CDR3 protein
TRBJ1-2	.	TRBD1	TRBV27	TGTGCCACTCTGACAGGGAAGGGCTACACCTTC	CATLTGKGYTF
TRBJ2-1	few	TRBD2	TRBV9	TGTGCCAGCAGCGCCGGGAGGACTAGCTCCTACAATGAGCAGTTCTTC	CASSAGRTSSYNEQFF
TRBJ1-1	.	TRBD1	TRBV24-1	TGTGCCACCAGTGACGCGGGACAGGGAAAGAGTGAAGCTTTCTTT	CATSDAGQGKSEAFF
TRBJ2-1	few	TRBD2	TRBV5-1	TGCGCCAGCAGGCCCGGACTAGCGGGAAATTATGAGCAGTTCTTC	CASRPGLAGNYEQFF
TRBJ2-7	.	TRBD1	TRBV27	TGTGCCAGCTGGGGACAGGATGCCTACGAGCAGTACTTC	CASWGQDAYEQYF
TRBJ1-1	few	.	TRBV6-1	TGTGCCAGCAACATAAAGGGAGGGACTGAAGCTTTCTTT	CASNIKGGTEAFF
TRBJ2-1	few	.	TRBV7-9	TGTGCCAGCAGCTGGGGTGGGGGGAATGAGCAGTTCTTC	CASSWGGGNEQFF
TRBJ2-5	few	TRBD2	TRBV7-9	TGTGCCAGCAGCTTAGCTCTAGGACTAGAAGAGACCCAGTACTTC	CASSLALGLEETQYF
TRBJ1-4	.	.	TRBV18	TGTGCCAGCTCACCAGGGGATGAAAAACTGTTTTTT	CASSPGDEKLFF
TRBJ2-1	.	.	TRBV7-2	TGTGCCAGCAGCTTTGTTGAGACCTACAATGAGCAGTTCTTC	CASSFVETYNEQFF
TRBJ2-1	.	TRBD2	TRBV6-1	TGTGCCAGCAGTTTTAGCGGGGGGGCGGTTTCCTACAATGAGCAGTTCTTC	CASSFSGGAVSYNEQFF
TRBJ2-1	few	.	TRBV19	TGTGCCAGTAGGCCGGCTAAGGGTAACGTCTACAATGAGCAGTTCTTC	CASRPAKGNVYNEQFF
TRBJ2-7	few	.	TRBV20-1	TGCAGTGCTCACCCTGGAGCTAGCGTTTTCTACGAGCAGTACTTC	CSAHPGASVFYEQYF
TRBJ2-1	.	TRBD1	TRBV6-1	TGTGCCAGCAGTGAACCCCCAGGGGGCCATCAATTGGGGCAGTTCTTC	CASSEPPGGHQLGQFF
TRBJ2-7	many	.	TRBV10-2	TGCGCCAGCAGTCCGGGGGAACGCTACGAGCAGTACTTC	CASSPGERYEQYF
TRBJ2-1	.	TRBD2	TRBV7-3	TGTGCCAGCAGCTTAATCTGGACTAGCCCTATCCGTGAGCAGTTCTTC	CASSLIWTSPIREQFF
TRBJ2-7	many	TRBD1	TRBV7-8	TGTGCCAGCAGCTCCGACAGGGCGAGGGAGCAGTACTTC	CASSSDRAREQYF
TRBJ2-5	many	.	TRBV2	TGTGCCAGCAGTGAAGGGGGAGAGACCCAGTACTTC	CASSEGGETQYF
TRBJ2-3	.	.	TRBV5-6	TGTGCCAGCACCTCTAGGACGCGGGGTACGCAGTATTTT	CASTSRTRGTQYF
TRBJ1-1	.	.	TRBV5-1	TGCGCCAGCAGCTTGTCAAGCACTGAAGCTTTCTTT	CASSLSSTEAFF
TRBJ2-5	.	.	TRBV6-2/TRBV6-3	TGTGCCGGCAGACCCAGACAGTTCCGGGAGACCCAGTACTTC	CAGRPRQFRETQYF
TRBJ1-2	.	TRBD1	TRBV9	TGTGCCAGCAGCCCAGCCGGGACAGAACTCTATGGCTACACCTTC	CASSPAGTELYGYTF
TRBJ2-3	few	TRBD2	TRBV20-1	TGCAGTCGGGGGGGGGGCCCCACAGATACGCAGTATTTT	CSRGGGPTDTQYF
TRBJ2-1	many	TRBD2	TRBV7-3	TGTGCCAGCAGCTCGTCGACTAGCGGGAGGAAAAATGAGCAGTTCTTC	CASSSSTSGRKNEQFF
TRBJ2-3	many	TRBD2	TRBV19	TGTGCCAGTAGTATCACTAGCGGGGGAGGCACAGATACGCAGTATTTT	CASSITSGGGTDTQYF
TRBJ1-5	few	TRBD1	TRBV28	TGTGCCAGCAGTTTCGGCGCGCCGGGACAGGGGAATCAGCCCCAGCATTTT	CASSFGAPGQGNQPQHF
TRBJ2-5	few	TRBD2	TRBV30	TGTGCCTGGAGTGGCGGCCTTGGACTAGGGCTGGCCCAGTACTTC	CAWSGGLGLGLAQYF
TRBJ2-1	.	.	TRBV6-1	TGTGCCAGCAGCCCGGACTCCGTCTCCTACAATGAGCAGTTCTTC	CASSPDSVSYNEQFF
TRBJ2-2	few	.	TRBV12-3/TRBV12-4	TGTGCCAGCAGACTAAATTTGGGGGCCACCGGGGAGCTGTTTTTT	CASRLNLGATGELFF
TRBJ2-2	.	.	TRBV28	TGTGTCAGCAGCCTGGGGACCGGGGAGCTGTTTTTT	CVSSLGTGELFF
TRBJ1-4	.	.	TRBV6-1	TGTGCCAGCAGTGAGGAACAGGCCGCAACTAATGAAAAACTGTTTTTT	CASSEEQAATNEKLFF
TRBJ1-2	many	TRBD1	TRBV7-2	TGTGCCAGCAGCTCGGGACAGAACTATGGCTACACCTTC	CASSSGQNYGYTF
TRBJ2-2	.	.	TRBV2	TGTGCCAGCAGTCCCAGAATACTAGTAACCGGGGAGCTGTTTTTT	CASSPRILVTGELFF
TRBJ2-2	few	.	TRBV7-2	TGTGCCAGCAGCTTAACTGAGCTGTTTTTT	CASSLTELFF
TRBJ2-3	many	TRBD1	TRBV20-1	TGCAGTGCCCCGGGACAGGGACGAAATACGCAGTATTTT	CSAPGQGRNTQYF
TRBJ2-5	few	.	TRBV5-1	TGCGCCAGCGCGGGTGAACAAGAGACCCAGTACTTC	CASAGEQETQYF
TRBJ2-2	.	.	TRBV5-4	TGTGCCAGCAGGCGAGGCTACACCGGGGAGCTGTTTTTT	CASRRGYTGELFF
TRBJ2-7	many	TRBD2	TRBV7-2	TGTGCCAGCAGCTCGACTAGCGGGGGTGGGTACGAGCAGTACTTC	CASSSTSGGGYEQYF
TRBJ2-1	.	.	TRBV9	TGTGCCAGCAGCGTAGAGCCGGACTTAAGGGGGAATGAGCAGTTCTTC	CASSVEPDLRGNEQFF
TRBJ2-3	.	TRBD1	TRBV6-1	TGTGCCAGCAGTCAACTACAGGGGAGCCCAGATACGCAGTATTTT	CASSQLQGSPDTQYF
TRBJ1-3	once	.	TRBV6-2/TRBV6-3	TGTGCCAGCAGTTACGGACAGATCTCTGGAAACACCATATATTTT	CASSYGQISGNTIYF
TRBJ2-3	few	.	TRBV27	TGTGCCAGCACCGCCTGGAACACAGATACGCAGTATTTT	CASTAWNTDTQYF
TRBJ2-7	many	.	TRBV7-9	TGTGCCAGCAGCTTAAGATTGGACGAGCAGTACTTC	CASSLRLDEQYF